The entry below gives a single T cell receptor beta chain sequence along with its context. No antigen is known for it. The data were taken from a study of T cell responses to AZD1222 COVID-19 vaccine. Using immunoSEQ multiplex PCR, the repertoire was profiled, and TCRdb retains in-frame clones only, with some absent. This table holds approximately 70,000 clones, roughly 89% found once. Overall study results and limits: The study reported that nearly half of spike-specific TCRs target unmutated variant regions. Recipients of two AZD1222 doses showed rising Spike-specific TCR breadth and depth. Only six or seven AZD1222 recipients were seropositive at baseline.

Per the germline V gene, CDR1 is SGHNT and CDR2 is YYREEE (reference sequence). V gave up 3 bases and J gave up 1 base; unmatched junction bases: 2. This CDR3 is 14 amino acids long. V usage is TRBV5-4 and J usage is TRBJ1-1, with 8 bases matching TRBD1. This sample comprised peripheral blood, obtained on day 0 of AZD1222 vaccination. The sequence was obtained from an adult in good health. The CDR3 here is CASSWDRQNTEAFF. As DNA, the CDR3 is TGTGCCAGCAGCTGGGACAGGCAGAACACTGAAGCTTTCTTT.